Shown below are 12 T cell receptor beta chains from a single sample sequenced in a study of tissue T cells after allogeneic stem cell transplantation. TCRdb's table, derived via immunoSEQ multiplex PCR, lists solely in-frame clones and lacks some. The sample consists of about 48,000 clones, about three quarters of them appearing once. The sequenced sample consisted of sorted cells pooled from one or two spleens. The receptor set was obtained from a pool of C57BL/6 mice in good health.

Details on this clone: Mouse gene names apply. Coverage ceases 1 residue before the CDR3 finishes, and the germline J gene fills in the end. The chain carries TRBV1 and TRBJ2-1; 14 bases match TRBD2. The CDR3 extends over 18 amino acids. V shed 0 bases, J shed 6 bases, and the junction held 7 bases outside the gene matches. CDR1 and CDR2 (germline): NSQYPW, LRSPGD (reference sequence). The CDR3 DNA, read in part, is TGCACCTGCAGTGCAGATAAAGGGACTGGGGGGGCGCGTGCTGAGCAGTTC. Its protein is CTCSADKGTGGARAEQF. The full CDR3 sequence reads CTCSADKGTGGARAEQFF.

On this clone: Gene labels here are mouse ones. The sequenced fragment ends 1 residue before the CDR3 boundary, so the rest is inferred from the germline J gene. V is TRBV16 and J is TRBJ2-5; D gene unclear. In germline, CDR1 is SGHSA, CDR2 FRNQAP. There are 12 residues in the CDR3. The V and J ends lost 3 bases and 6 bases respectively, with 7 bases between them. The CDR3 is CASSLTDDTQYF. The DNA read from the CDR3 is TGTGCAAGCAGCTTGACGGATGACACCCAGTAC.

On this clone itself: Gene names and germline match the mouse. The observed sequence ends 1 residue before the CDR3 terminus, with the missing tail filled in from the germline J gene. This chain links TRBV19 with TRBJ2-3, with 12 bases lining up with TRBD2. Germline CDR1 and CDR2: FNHDT and SITEND (reference sequence). The V and J ends lost 6 bases and 3 bases, in that order; junction bases with no gene match: 2. This CDR3 has 14 amino acids. The part of the CDR3 DNA that was read is TGTGCCAGCAAAGGACTGGGGGGGGCAGAAACGCTGTAT. Translation gives CASKGLGGAETLY. The whole CDR3 region reads CASKGLGGAETLYF. Together with reference TRBV19 and TRBJ2-3, the CDR3 gives the full variable domain: GGIITQTPKFLIGQEGQKLTLKCQQNFNHDTMYWYRQDSGKGLRLIYYSITENDLQKGDLSEGYDASREKKSSFSLTVTSAQKNEMAVFLCASKGLGGAETLYFGSGTRLTVL.

Of note for this clone: The gene symbols are mouse symbols. Sequencing ends 1 residue short of the CDR3 end; the germline J gene provides the rest. The rearrangement links TRBV31 to TRBJ2-7; no clear D gene. There are 14 residues in the CDR3. CDR1 GKSSPN and CDR2 SITVG come from the germline V gene. Deletions cut 0 bases from V and 0 bases from J, with 9 bases between. Partial CDR3 DNA: TGTGCCTGGAGTCTAAGGCGGGGCTCCTATGAACAGTAC. Translation: CAWSLRRGSYEQY. The entire CDR3 protein is CAWSLRRGSYEQYF. The variable domain in full, with the rest retrieved from reference TRBV31 and TRBJ2-7, is AQTIHQWPVAEIKAVGSPLSLGCTIKGKSSPNLYWYWQATGGTLQQLFYSITVGQVESVVQLNLSASRPKDDQFILSTEKLLLSHSGFYLCAWSLRRGSYEQYFGPGTRLTVL.

With respect to this clone: The CDR3 ends on some other residue instead of the conserved phenylalanine or tryptophan, so this is likely a read error. No DNA is shown, since the ends of the CDR3 on it are uncertain; the CDR3 is the one TCRdb lists. Gene names and germline match the mouse. CDR3 region: CASSQDRGTLALTD. This chain uses TRBV2 with TRBJ2-6; whether TRBD1, the table's D call, matches the DNA was not checked. TRBJ2-6 has pseudogene status. CDR1 is LGHNA, CDR2 YSYQKL, per germline. The length of the CDR3 is 14 amino acids, counting both ends.

Concerning this clone: Gene names refer to mouse genes. The CDR3 end falls 1 residue outside the read, so it is completed with the germline J gene. The J gene is TRBJ2-7, the V gene TRBV20, with D perhaps assigned TRBD1 or TRBD2 (6 bases each). The CDR3 loop spans 13 amino acids. V was trimmed by 2 bases and J by 0 bases, leaving 8 bases between them. Germline assignment: CDR1 GFQATS and CDR2 STVNSAI. The CDR3 sequence: CGARRGVSYEQYF. Incomplete CDR3 DNA: TGTGGTGCTAGGAGGGGGGTCTCCTATGAACAGTAC. The complete variable domain, with remaining parts taken from reference TRBV20 and TRBJ2-7, reads GALVYQYPRRTICKSGTSMRMECQAVGFQATSVAWYRQSPQKTFELIALSTVNSAIKYEQNFTQEKFPISHPNLSFSSMTVLNAYLEDRGLYLCGARRGVSYEQYFGPGTRLTVL.

Remarks on this clone: The germline and genes are mouse ones. The CDR3 end is not reached by the read, which stops 1 residue before it; the germline J gene fills it in. The chain links TRBV2 to TRBJ1-4, with D tentatively TRBD1 (5 bases). Germline V gene data show CDR1 as LGHNA and CDR2 as YSYQKL. This CDR3 has 14 residues. V was cut by 1 base and J by 4 bases, with 7 bases left in between. The sequenced CDR3 bases are TGTGCCAGCAGCCAAGCCGACAGCAACGAAAGATTATTT. The encoded protein is CASSQADSNERLF. The whole CDR3 sequence reads CASSQADSNERLFF.

To note about this clone: Germline and genes: mouse. The observed sequence ends 1 residue before the CDR3 terminus, with the missing tail filled in from the germline J gene. The chain links TRBV4 to TRBJ1-2; 7 nucleotides line up with TRBD1. CDR3 length equals 15 residues. J gave up 0 bases and V 4 bases, and 5 bases lay outside the gene matches. Germline CDR1 reads LGHDT; CDR2 reads YNNKQL (reference sequence). The CDR3 bases that were read are TGTGCCAGCAGCTTCGGGACAGATGCAAACTCCGACTACACC. Protein product: CASSFGTDANSDYT. From start to end, the CDR3 is CASSFGTDANSDYTF.

This clone occurred once. Mouse gene names apply. Sequencing ends 1 residue short of the CDR3 end; the germline J gene provides the rest. The chain uses TRBV13-1 and TRBJ1-2; possibly TRBD1 for D (6 bases). The V and J ends lost 0 bases and 0 bases respectively, with 9 bases between them. The CDR3 loop spans 15 amino acids. CDR1 NSHNY and CDR2 SYGAGN come from the germline V gene. Here the CDR3 reads CASSDVAGANSDYTF. The covered CDR3 bases are TGTGCCAGCAGTGATGTGGCAGGGGCAAACTCCGACTACACC.

Turning to this clone: The genes are named according to mouse. The read ends 1 residue shy of where the CDR3 ends; the end is completed using the germline J gene. The chain couples TRBV15 to TRBJ2-5, with D perhaps TRBD2 (7 bases). This CDR3 comprises 14 residues. Germline V CDR1 and CDR2: SGHND, FRSKSL. The germline V and J ends were trimmed by 3 bases and 2 bases, with 9 bases remaining between them. Incomplete CDR3 DNA: TGTGCCAGCAGTTTGGGGGGCGCCCAAGACACCCAGTAC. It is translated as CASSLGGAQDTQY. In full, the CDR3 is CASSLGGAQDTQYF.

As to this clone: These gene names are mouse names. The read ends 1 residue early relative to the CDR3; the germline J gene fills the gap. V and J are TRBV20 and TRBJ1-4; D is unclear. From germline, CDR1 is GFQATS and CDR2 STVNSAI. This CDR3 region has 13 residues. V lost 2 bases and J 5 bases, leaving 9 bases between the germline ends. CDR3 protein: CGARKLGNERLFF. CDR3 bases read: TGTGGTGCTAGGAAGCTAGGGAACGAAAGATTATTT. The full variable domain, completed using reference TRBV20 and TRBJ1-4, is GALVYQYPRRTICKSGTSMRMECQAVGFQATSVAWYRQSPQKTFELIALSTVNSAIKYEQNFTQEKFPISHPNLSFSSMTVLNAYLEDRGLYLCGARKLGNERLFFGHGTKLSVL.

Regarding this clone: The gene names here belong to mouse. The read terminates 1 residue before the CDR3 end, so the remaining end is supplied by the germline J gene. The chain combines TRBV1 with TRBJ2-1; D is unclear. Germline CDR1 reads NSQYPW; CDR2 reads LRSPGD (reference sequence). The V and J ends lost 4 bases and 4 bases respectively, with 2 bases between them. This CDR3 contains 11 residues. The covered CDR3 bases are TGCACCTGCAGTGAGTATGCTGAGCAGTTC. It is translated as CTCSEYAEQF. The complete CDR3 reads CTCSEYAEQFF.